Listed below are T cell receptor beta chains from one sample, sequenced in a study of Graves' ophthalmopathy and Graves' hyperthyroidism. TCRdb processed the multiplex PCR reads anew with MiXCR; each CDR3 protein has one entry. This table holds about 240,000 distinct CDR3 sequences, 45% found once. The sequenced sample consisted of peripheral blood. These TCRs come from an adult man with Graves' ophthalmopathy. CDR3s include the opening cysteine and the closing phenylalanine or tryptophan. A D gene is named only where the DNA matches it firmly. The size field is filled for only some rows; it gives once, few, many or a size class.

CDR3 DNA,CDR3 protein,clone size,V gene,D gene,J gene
TGTGCCAGTAGTCAACCATTGCTCGGAACAGGGGTGACCTACGAGCAGTACTTC,CASSQPLLGTGVTYEQYF,few,TRBV19,TRBD1,TRBJ2-7
TGTGCCAGCAGGAGGGACGCTAGGACTGAAGCTTTCTTT,CASRRDARTEAFF,NA,TRBV5-5,NA,TRBJ1-1
TGTGCCAGCAGCCGGGACAGGGATTCCGAGCAGTACTTC,CASSRDRDSEQYF,NA,TRBV2,TRBD1,TRBJ2-7
TGTGCCAGTAGTATTAACAGTCAAGAGACCCAGTACTTC,CASSINSQETQYF,many,TRBV19,NA,TRBJ2-5
TGTGCCAGCAGCGAGGGGGGACGGGTTCATGAGACCCAGTACTTC,CASSEGGRVHETQYF,few,TRBV9,NA,TRBJ2-5
TGCAGCGTGGCCCGGGTTTCCCCCTACGAGCAGTACTTC,CSVARVSPYEQYF,many,TRBV29-1,NA,TRBJ2-7
TGTGCCAGCAGCTTAGGGCCTAGCGGCCAAGAGACCCAGTACTTC,CASSLGPSGQETQYF,NA,TRBV7-3,TRBD2,TRBJ2-5
TGTGCCAGCAGCCGGACAGGGGATTACTACGAGCAGTACTTC,CASSRTGDYYEQYF,few,TRBV7-2,TRBD1,TRBJ2-7
TGTGCCAGCAGCCCATCAGGGACAGGGGAGGAAAAACTGTTTTTT,CASSPSGTGEEKLFF,NA,TRBV7-2,TRBD1,TRBJ1-4
TGCAGTGCTAGGACTGCTTATAATTCACCCCTCCACTTT,CSARTAYNSPLHF,NA,TRBV20-1,NA,TRBJ1-6
TGTGCCACCAGCAGAGACCCCCCCACAGGGAGTAGCTCCTACGAGCAGTACTTC,CATSRDPPTGSSSYEQYF,NA,TRBV15,NA,TRBJ2-7
TGTGCCACCAGTGACCGGACAGGGGGCAGCAATCAGCCCCAGCATTTT,CATSDRTGGSNQPQHF,NA,TRBV24-1,TRBD1,TRBJ1-5
TGTGCCAGCAGTCTACCGAGACAGGGAGATAGATATAATTCACCCCTCCACTTT,CASSLPRQGDRYNSPLHF,NA,TRBV25-1,TRBD1,TRBJ1-6